This T cell receptor beta chain was retrieved from a study of regulatory T cells in long-lasting Graves disease. Germline V gene lookup returns CDR1 SNHLY and CDR2 FYNNEI. The CDR3 is made up of 14 amino acids. V dropped 6 bases and J dropped 6 bases, with 17 bases sitting between them. This clonotype was counted ten times or more. The time point is: newly diagnosed GD, antithyroid drugs for less than 3 months. Extracted PBMC RNA gave rise to the TCR library. Building of the TCR beta libraries involved iRepertoire HTBI primers and Arm-PCR of CDR3 regions. Using its own MiXCR run on the multiplex PCR reads, TCRdb lists one record per CDR3 protein. The sample lists more than 450,000 distinct CDR3 sequences, 12% seen once, with about 8.9% in the top ten. These data also featured in a second study, about T cells in Graves' hyperthyroidism and ophthalmopathy. As that study records: Most thyroid clonotypes that were expanded above 0.001 also turned up in blood.

V usage is TRBV2 and J usage is TRBJ1-1; possible D gene TRBD1, 6 bases. The source is a woman aged 30 to 39 with Graves disease. The source material was peripheral blood mononuclear cells (PBMCs), sampled at new diagnosis, from a patient treated with antithyroid drugs. CDR3 residues: CASRRTVSEAEAFF. CDR3 bases: TGTGCCAGCAGGAGGACAGTCTCGGAGGCTGAAGCTTTCTTT.